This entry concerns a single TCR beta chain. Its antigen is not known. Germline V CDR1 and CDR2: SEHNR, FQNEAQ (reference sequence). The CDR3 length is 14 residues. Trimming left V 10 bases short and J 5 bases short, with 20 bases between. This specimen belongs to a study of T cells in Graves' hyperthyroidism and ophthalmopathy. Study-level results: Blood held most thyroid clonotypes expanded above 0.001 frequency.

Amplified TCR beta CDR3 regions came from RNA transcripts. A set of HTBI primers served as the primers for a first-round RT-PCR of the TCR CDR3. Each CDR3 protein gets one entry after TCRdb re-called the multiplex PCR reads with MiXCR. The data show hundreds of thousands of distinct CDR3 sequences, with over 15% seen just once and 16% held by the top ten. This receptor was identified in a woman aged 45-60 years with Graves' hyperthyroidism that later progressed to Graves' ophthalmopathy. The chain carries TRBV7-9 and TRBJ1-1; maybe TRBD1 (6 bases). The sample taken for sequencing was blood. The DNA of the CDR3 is TGTGCCACCCTCCGGGGGGCAGGGTATACTGAAGCTTTCTTT. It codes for CATLRGAGYTEAFF.